What follows describes a single TCR beta chain. This sample was taken from a study of blood T cell repertoires in COVID-19. Across the study: Acute-phase and convalescent COVID-19 samples originated in the United States, Italy and Spain. PBMCs, B-cell-depleted T cells, or T cells provided the cDNA or gDNA that made up the material.

Original analysis: Estimates of nucleated cell counts were drawn from the amplification of reference gene primers. Clones were sequenced by immunoSEQ multiplex PCR, and TCRdb holds only the in-frame ones, with some missing. The V and J calls and clone size come from that table; D and trimming were worked out from the DNA. Among 150,000 or so clones listed, about nine tenths were seen once. Sequenced input: peripheral blood. The sequence derives from a woman in her 70s with acute or convalescent COVID-19.

CDR3 coding DNA: TGTGCCAGCAGCCAAGAGGTTAGACAGAAGGACAATGAGCAGTTCTTC. Translating gives CASSQEVRQKDNEQFF. J is TRBJ2-1 and V is TRBV4-2, with D possibly TRBD1 on 5 matching bases. V was cut by 0 bases and J by 5 bases, with 14 bases left in between. Germline assignment: CDR1 LGHNA and CDR2 YNFKEQ. The CDR3 is made up of 16 amino acids.